This T cell receptor beta chain was recorded in a study of cytomegalovirus exposure and HLA in healthy donors. Study background: The approximately 700 first-cohort repertoires shared a platform with the roughly 110 validation repertoires, as reported in a later analysis.

Points from the study as a whole: Some TCR beta chains (roughly 160 of them) were listed as cytomegalovirus-associated. Specific recognition of CMV antigens was confirmed in vitro for a few chains (all CMV-associated). Reportedly, diagnosis of cytomegalovirus status by the classifier showed high specificity and sensitivity.

Germline CDR1 reads SEHNR; CDR2 reads FQNEAQ (reference sequence). This CDR3 has 16 residues. Trimming cost V 4 bases and J 1 base, with 16 bases left between them. Some clones are missing from TCRdb's copy, which holds only in-frame ones; the method was immunoSEQ multiplex PCR. The table lists more than 65,000 clones, approximately 96% of them singletons, with roughly 1.3% in the top ten. Regarding this clone: The target antigen is unknown.

The receptor was derived from a woman between 18 and 29 years old in good health and CMV-seronegative. Sequencing was carried out using PBMCs. The chain uses TRBV7-9 and TRBJ1-1, with a weak D call TRBD1 (5 bases). CDR3 sequence reads: CASSSAGGAANTEAFF. The DNA of the CDR3 is TGTGCCAGCAGCTCCGCGGGAGGGGCGGCGAACACTGAAGCTTTCTTT.